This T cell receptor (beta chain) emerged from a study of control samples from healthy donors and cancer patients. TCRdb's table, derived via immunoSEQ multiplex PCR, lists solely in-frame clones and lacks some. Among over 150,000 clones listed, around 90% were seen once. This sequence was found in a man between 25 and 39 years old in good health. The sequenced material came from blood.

The CDR3 nucleotides are TGTGCCAGCAGTTTTCTTAGACAGGGGGCAGAGACCCAGTACTTC. Encoded protein: CASSFLRQGAETQYF. This rearrangement joins TRBV28 to TRBJ2-5, with TRBD1 identical over 10 bases. The CDR3 extends over 15 amino acids. The junction had 5 bases not matched to a gene; V was cut back by 3 bases and J by 4 bases. Germline assignment: CDR1 MDHEN and CDR2 SYDVKM.